This note documents a single T cell receptor (beta chain) sequence. The source of the sample is a study of CD8 T cells in Susac syndrome. With random hexamers, roughly 0.5 to 1 ug RNA was reverse transcribed. Amplification of the TCR beta CDR3 was carried out by immunoSEQ multiplex PCR, which spanned a total of 54 Vbeta and 13 Jbeta segments. MiXCR was run by TCRdb on the immunoSEQ multiplex PCR reads, yielding one entry per CDR3 protein. The sample consists of just over 300,000 distinct CDR3 sequences, under 95% of them appearing once. This CDR3 spans 15 amino acids. Trimming pared 2 bases from V and 6 bases from J, leaving 17 bases between. Germline-derived CDR1 and CDR2 are MNHNY and SVGAGI (reference sequence). TCR beta sequences were obtained from blood CD8+ and CD4+ T cells. It was treatment-naive patients with stable or active relapsing-remitting disease who made up the multiple sclerosis controls. Isolation of CD8+ and CD4+ T cells was performed negatively, whereas enrichment of TEMRA cells was done by FACS.

The sequence derives from a human donor with multiple sclerosis. The sample comprised CD4+ T cells from PBMCs. The chain joins TRBV6-6 to TRBJ2-7; D possibly uses TRBD1 or TRBD2 (6 bases each). CDR3 in DNA: TGTGCCAGCAGTTACGGAGGTGACGGGGGCTCCGAGCAGTACTTC. This sequence encodes CASSYGGDGGSEQYF.